Each of the 12 T cell receptor beta chains below was sequenced from the same sample in a study of identical twins. TCRdb re-analysed the 5' RACE reads in MiXCR, keeping a single row per CDR3 protein. Here the sample spans a few hundred thousand distinct CDR3 sequences, around a tenth being singletons. These data were likewise used in another study, on yellow fever vaccine responses in identical twins.

What was sequenced was PBMCs. The receptors were sampled from a woman aged 18-35 years in good health.

This chain joins TRBV9 and TRBJ2-2, with D possibly being TRBD2 (6 bases). The germline V gene encodes CDR1 SGDLS and CDR2 YYNGEE. The CDR3 is 13 residues long. Trimming stripped 6 bases from V and 5 bases from J, with 11 bases between. CDR3 coding DNA: TGTGCCAGCACCTTGGGGGGTACCGGGGAGCTGTTTTTT. It yields the protein CASTLGGTGELFF.

The chain links TRBV29-1 to TRBJ1-1; the match to TRBD1 covers 12 bases. Germline V gene sequence: CDR1 SQVTM, CDR2 ANQGSEA. The CDR3 length is 12 residues. The V and J ends lost 5 bases and 8 bases, in that order; junction bases with no gene match: 3. CDR3 sequence: CSVFGTGGEAFF. In DNA form, the CDR3 reads TGCAGCGTTTTCGGGACAGGGGGCGAAGCTTTCTTT.

This chain connects TRBV19 to TRBJ2-1; D unclear. The V gene lost 4 bases and the J gene lost 2 bases, with 12 bases spanning the gap. The V gene's germline CDR1 is LNHDA and CDR2 SQIVND (reference sequence). This CDR3 comprises 15 residues. CDR3 sequence: CASSTTDLPYNEQFF. In nucleotides, the CDR3 is TGTGCCAGTAGTACCACAGATCTCCCCTACAATGAGCAGTTCTTC.

This clonotype was counted at least ten times. The V and J genes are TRBV29-1 and TRBJ2-7; no firm D call. The ends were cut back, 3 bases at V and 5 bases at J, with 8 bases in the middle. Looked up from germline, CDR1 is SQVTM and CDR2 is ANQGSEA. This CDR3 region has 11 residues. The DNA of the CDR3 is TGCAGCGTTGAGGGGTCTGACGAGCAGTACTTC. Protein sequence: CSVEGSDEQYF.

This clonotype was found many times. The CDR3 sequence is CASSPLGEGQETQYF. CDR3 sequence (DNA): TGTGCCAGCAGCCCCCTGGGAGAGGGGCAAGAGACCCAGTACTTC. The chain links TRBV12-3 or TRBV12-4 to TRBJ2-5; D assignment may be TRBD1 or TRBD2 (5 bases each). Trimming removed 6 bases from V and 2 bases from J, with 16 bases in between. CDR3 length equals 15 residues.

This chain uses TRBV20-1 with TRBJ2-1; 7 bases fit TRBD2. The CDR3 extends over 14 amino acids. V lost 3 bases, J lost 7 bases, and 9 bases stayed unmatched. Germline V CDR1 and CDR2: DFQATT, SNEGSKA (reference sequence). The CDR3 protein is CSARWREIWNEQFF. CDR3 DNA: TGCAGTGCTAGGTGGCGGGAGATATGGAATGAGCAGTTCTTC.

This clonotype was recorded a few times. The J gene is TRBJ2-7, the V gene TRBV2, with D perhaps TRBD1 (5 bases). The CDR3 runs 15 residues. Per the germline V gene, CDR1 is SNHLY and CDR2 is FYNNEI. Trimming removed 3 bases at V and 3 bases at J, with 15 bases between. The CDR3 DNA reads as TGTGCCAGCAGTGACCGACAGCAAACGATCTACGAGCAGTACTTC. Its protein product is CASSDRQQTIYEQYF.

There are a few counts of this clonotype. The chain recombines TRBV6-2 or TRBV6-3 with TRBJ2-2, with TRBD2 matching 7 bases. J was trimmed by 5 bases and V by 4 bases; bases with no gene match: 13. The CDR3 contains 17 residues. Germline CDR1 MNHEY, CDR2 SVGEGT. DNA for the CDR3: TGTGCCAGCAGTTTCGACTCCGGGACTACTATAACCGGGGAGCTGTTTTTT. Protein sequence: CASSFDSGTTITGELFF.

The table lists this clonotype with a few counts. J is TRBJ2-1 and V is TRBV12-3 or TRBV12-4, with no clear D. The CDR3 is made up of 11 amino acids. V shed 5 bases and J shed 12 bases, with 11 bases lying between them. For the CDR3, the DNA is TGTGCCAGCAGTACTCAGGTATCGCAGTTCTTC. It encodes CASSTQVSQFF.

This clonotype has a handful of counts. This sequence joins TRBV4-3 and TRBJ2-7; weak D call: TRBD2 (6 bases). The CDR3 runs to 15 residues. The V and J ends lost 0 bases and 1 base respectively, with 10 bases between them. CDR1 is LGHNA and CDR2 is YSLEER in the germline V gene. This CDR3 is CASSQDSSESYEQYF. The CDR3 region has the DNA TGCGCCAGCAGCCAAGACTCTAGCGAGTCCTACGAGCAGTACTTC.

V gene TRBV29-1 combines with J gene TRBJ2-5; D remains unclear. The length of the CDR3 is 11 residues. Germline CDR1 SQVTM, CDR2 ANQGSEA. Trimming removed 8 bases from V and 4 bases from J, with 11 bases in between. This chain's CDR3 is CSLWARETQYF. CDR3 coding DNA: TGCAGCTTATGGGCCCGAGAGACCCAGTACTTC.

The gene calls are TRBV20-1 and TRBJ2-7; 7 bases line up with TRBD1. Germline V gene sequence: CDR1 DFQATT, CDR2 SNEGSKA (reference sequence). After removal of 4 bases from V and 2 bases from J, the junction contained 5 bases not matched to a gene. CDR3 length equals 13 residues. The chain's CDR3 is CSAIMTGTYEQYF. Written as DNA, the CDR3 is TGCAGTGCTATAATGACAGGGACCTACGAGCAGTACTTC.